The source of this T cell receptor beta chain is a study of STAT5B mutations in CD4+ large granular lymphocyte leukemia. The CDR3 has 14 residues. Germline CDR1 reads SGDLS; CDR2 reads YYNGEE. Trimming took off 0 bases at V and 1 base at J, with 7 bases between the two ends. Study-wide results and limits: Higher CD4+ than CD8+ T-LGLL clonality might reflect small sample size. Top patient clones used TRBV06 genes more often: 8/27 versus 2/35 in controls. About 26% of private leukemic clonotypes occurred rarely in other patients' non-leukemic repertoires.

Sequencing was performed with immunoSEQ multiplex PCR; in TCRdb, only in-frame clones are kept and a portion is missing. The profile shows tens of thousands of clones, roughly two thirds of them singletons. This clone was seen more than once but under ten times. Its target is not known. Other nucleotide sequences in the sample specify the same CDR3. This sequence originates from a human donor in good health. This sequence joins TRBV9 and TRBJ1-1; the D is unclear. Sequencing was performed on CD4+ T cells from blood buffy coats. The CDR3 DNA sequence: TGTGCCAGCAGCGTAGCTGCCAAGAACACTGAAGCTTTCTTT. Encoded protein: CASSVAAKNTEAFF.